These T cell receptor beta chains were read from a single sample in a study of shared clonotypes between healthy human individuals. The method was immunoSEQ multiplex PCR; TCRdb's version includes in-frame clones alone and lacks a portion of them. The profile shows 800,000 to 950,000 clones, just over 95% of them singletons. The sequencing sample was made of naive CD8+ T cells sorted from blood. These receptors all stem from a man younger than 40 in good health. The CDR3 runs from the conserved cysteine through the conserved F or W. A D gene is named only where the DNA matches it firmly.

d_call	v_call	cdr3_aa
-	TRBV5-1	CASSLGTFSEQYF
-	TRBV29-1	CSVEVSGPGPYEQYF
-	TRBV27	CASSSLRGADYGYTF
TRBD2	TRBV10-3	CAISEKAGTSGSTDTQYF
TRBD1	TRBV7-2	CASSFNPGTAYEQYF
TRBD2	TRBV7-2	CARPVESEGLAGGGVEQFF
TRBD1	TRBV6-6	CASSYPTGVNTGELFF
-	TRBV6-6	CASSLLADTQYF
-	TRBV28	CASSEVTNYGYTF
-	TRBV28	CASSLQDSSGNTIYF
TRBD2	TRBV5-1	CASSPPAGGTKNIQYF
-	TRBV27	CASSPVIAQGSNEQFF
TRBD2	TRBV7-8	CASSLAFVASGSGGEQFF
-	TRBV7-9	CASSLEGNEQYF
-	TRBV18	CASSPSRPPGLHEQYF
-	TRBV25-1	CASSGIDGYYGYTF
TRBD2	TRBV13	CASSPGGQTHYEQYF
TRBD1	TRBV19	CASSPRTGPYEQYF
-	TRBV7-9	CASSLARGGIAGELFF
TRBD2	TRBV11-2	CASSLVGGVESPSGELFF
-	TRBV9	CASREQEPFSGANVLTF
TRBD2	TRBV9	CASSAPGLAGGLTDTQYF
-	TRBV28	CASSPRSPNTEAFF
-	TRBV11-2	CATRLDPYNEQFF
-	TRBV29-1	CSVRGGDNNEQFF
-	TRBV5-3	CARRPGTIRSTNEKLFF
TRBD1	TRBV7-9	CASSVDRVVIF
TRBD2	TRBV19	CASSMYGGSNEQYF
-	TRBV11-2	CASSLDQGGRTYNEQFF
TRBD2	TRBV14	CASSLVGAGGRYEQYF
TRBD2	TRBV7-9	CASSLGLAGGQEQYF